Here is one T cell receptor (beta chain) with its context. These data are taken from a study of blood T cell repertoires in COVID-19. This CDR3 contains 16 residues. CDR1 and CDR2 from the germline V gene are SGHTA and FQGNSA. The V and J ends lost 1 base and 2 bases, in that order; junction bases with no gene match: 1. Repertoires were generated with immunoSEQ multiplex PCR, while TCRdb's copy carries only in-frame clones and drops some. The sample has roughly 210,000 clones, 84% seen once. Patients at the Seattle site were enrolled during active infection and followed longitudinally. Sequenced input: peripheral blood. This clonotype originated in an elderly woman with COVID-19, enrolled during active disease. The chain links TRBV7-2 to TRBJ2-5; 13 nucleotides line up with TRBD2. The CDR3 DNA reads as TGTGCCAGCAGCTTAGGGACTAGCGGGGGACAAGAGACCCAGTACTTC. Its protein is CASSLGTSGGQETQYF.